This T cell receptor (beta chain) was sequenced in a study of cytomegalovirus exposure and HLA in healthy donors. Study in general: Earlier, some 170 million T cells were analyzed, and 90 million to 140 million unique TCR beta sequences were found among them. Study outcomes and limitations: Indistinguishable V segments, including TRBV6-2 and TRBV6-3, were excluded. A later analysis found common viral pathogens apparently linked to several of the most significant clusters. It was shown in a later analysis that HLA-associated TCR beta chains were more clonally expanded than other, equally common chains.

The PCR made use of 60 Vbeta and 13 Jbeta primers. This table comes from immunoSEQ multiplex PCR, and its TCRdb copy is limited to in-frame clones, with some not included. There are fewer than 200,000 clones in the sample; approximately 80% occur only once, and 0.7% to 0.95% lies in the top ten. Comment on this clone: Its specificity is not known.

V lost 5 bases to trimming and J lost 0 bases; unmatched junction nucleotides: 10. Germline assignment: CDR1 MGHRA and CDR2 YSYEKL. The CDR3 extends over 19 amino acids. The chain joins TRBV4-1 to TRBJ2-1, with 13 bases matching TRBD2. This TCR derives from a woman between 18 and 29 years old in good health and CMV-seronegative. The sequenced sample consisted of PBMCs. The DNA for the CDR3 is TGCGCCAGCAGCTCCTTACTAGCGGGAGGGCCAAGCTCCTACAATGAGCAGTTCTTC. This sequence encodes CASSSLLAGGPSSYNEQFF.